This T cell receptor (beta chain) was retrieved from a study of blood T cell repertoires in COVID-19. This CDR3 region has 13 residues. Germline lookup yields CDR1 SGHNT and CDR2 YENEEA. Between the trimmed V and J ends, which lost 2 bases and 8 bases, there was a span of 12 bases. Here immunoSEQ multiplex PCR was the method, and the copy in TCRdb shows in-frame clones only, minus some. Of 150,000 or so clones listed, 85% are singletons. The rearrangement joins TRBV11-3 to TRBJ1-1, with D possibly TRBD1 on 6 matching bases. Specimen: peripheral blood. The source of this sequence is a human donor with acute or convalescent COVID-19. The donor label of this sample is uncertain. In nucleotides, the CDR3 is TGTGCCAGCAGCTTACAGGGGAAGCGGGAAGCTTTCTTT. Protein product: CASSLQGKREAFF.